A single sample gave rise to the 4 T cell receptor beta chains below, sequenced in a study of shared clonotypes between healthy human individuals. TCRdb keeps only in-frame clones here, not all; method: immunoSEQ multiplex PCR. This table has around 1.1 million clones, 77% appearing once. The sequencing sample was made of memory CD4+ T cells from PBMCs. The subset is: CD45RA-negative fraction. These receptors were taken from a man younger than 35 in good health. Some clones in this sample may be carry-over from other donors' samples.

This clone turned up a few times. The rearrangement links TRBV25-1 to TRBJ1-2; tentatively, D is TRBD1 (5 bases). V lost 7 bases, J lost 2 bases, and 8 bases lay in between. This CDR3 has 12 residues. Germline CDR1 MGHDK, CDR2 SYGVNS. The chain's CDR3 is CASTDTNYGYTF. In nucleotides, the CDR3 is TGTGCCAGCACGGACACGAACTATGGCTACACCTTC.

Here the CDR3 reads CASSLGGGTTSSTDTQYF. CDR3 nucleotides: TGTGCCAGCAGCTTGGGAGGGGGGACTACCTCCTCCACAGATACGCAGTATTTT. The chain is built from TRBV5-4 and TRBJ2-3; D might be TRBD2 (7 bases). The germline CDR1 and CDR2 sequences are SGHNT and YYREEE (reference sequence). The CDR3 runs 18 residues. Trimming left V 0 bases short and J 2 bases short, with 19 bases between.

The chain carries TRBV7-9 and TRBJ2-5; the D gene is possibly TRBD1 (6 bases). In germline, CDR1 is SEHNR, CDR2 FQNEAQ (reference sequence). The CDR3 totals 13 residues. V was cut by 11 bases and J by 1 base, with 14 bases left in between. The CDR3 protein is CAGGTQPQETQYF. The DNA for the CDR3 is TGTGCCGGGGGCACCCAGCCCCAAGAGACCCAGTACTTC.

The V gene is TRBV28, the J gene TRBJ1-2; D gene unclear. V lost 3 bases and J 4 bases, leaving 9 bases between the germline ends. Germline V gives CDR1 MDHEN, CDR2 SYDVKM. The CDR3 loop spans 13 amino acids. CDR3 region: CASSFVQLYGYTF. DNA of the CDR3: TGTGCCAGCAGTTTTGTACAGCTCTATGGCTACACCTTC.